This TCR beta chain appears in the sequencing data of a study of post-analysis software for immune sequencing data. Study details: The study covered relapsing-remitting, secondary progressive and progressive-relapsing courses of multiple sclerosis.

Deletions cut 6 bases from V and 3 bases from J, with 14 bases between. The germline CDR1 and CDR2 sequences are SGHTA and FQGNSA. The CDR3 extends over 14 amino acids. Study-wide findings and caveats: Under F measure analysis, samples from one preparation batch co-clustered strongly. For normalized Chao1 diversity, multiple sclerosis patients scored significantly lower than controls did. Comparison of patients with controls showed five TRBV segments more frequent in patients, TRBV5-6, TRBV5-1 and TRBV20-1 among them.

This clonotype was observed once. The antigen remains unidentified. Included in the TCR beta cDNA libraries were unique molecular identifiers. The T cell input of about 0.95 to 11 million gave roughly 0.5 million cDNA molecules. TCRdb called the PCR reads again in MiXCR, with one record for every CDR3 protein. The table shows roughly 620,000 distinct CDR3 sequences, with around 47% occurring only once. The source material was blood. V usage is TRBV7-2 and J usage is TRBJ1-2; TRBD1 might be the D (5 bases). The sequence came from a girl aged 10 to 17 with multiple sclerosis. The CDR3 bases are TGTGCCAGCAGGTGGGCGTGGGGCGACTATGGCTACACCTTC. As protein: CASRWAWGDYGYTF.